A single TCR beta chain is shown here with its context. The V and J ends lost 2 bases and 0 bases respectively, with 12 bases between them. Per the germline V gene, CDR1 is LGHNA and CDR2 is YNFKEQ. The CDR3 is made up of 16 amino acids. Original data processing: Nucleated cell number was recorded as an estimate derived from reference gene primer amplification. Generated by immunoSEQ multiplex PCR, the TCRdb table keeps only in-frame clones and is missing some. V, J and clone size reflect that table, while D and trimming were determined from the DNA. The sample lists fewer than 200,000 clones; 74% were seen once. The data belong to a study of blood T cell repertoires in COVID-19.

The TCR was taken from a woman of 80 years or more with acute or convalescent COVID-19. Sequenced sample: peripheral blood. The chain uses TRBV4-2 and TRBJ2-3, with a weak D call TRBD2 (6 bases). CDR3 loop: CASSQPLGGSTDTQYF. The CDR3 nucleotides are TGTGCCAGCAGCCAACCTCTGGGGGGTAGCACAGATACGCAGTATTTT.